This TCR beta chain was obtained from a study of blood T cell repertoires in COVID-19. On the study more broadly: Acute and convalescent COVID-19 samples came from the United States, Italy and Spain. The analysed material was cDNA or gDNA that came from T cells, B-cell-depleted T cells, or PBMCs.

In the source study's methods: It was from reference gene primer amplification that nucleated cell counts were estimated. Sequencing used immunoSEQ multiplex PCR; TCRdb keeps in-frame clones, though not all of them. That table furnishes V, J and clone size, whereas the DNA furnished D and trimming. The table records roughly 190,000 clones, about three quarters of them present only once. Germline CDR1 and CDR2: LGHNA and YNFKEQ. Trimming stripped 0 bases from V and 2 bases from J, with 8 bases between. The CDR3 sequence is 15 residues long. This sequence joins TRBV4-2 and TRBJ1-5; no reliable D call. This receptor was obtained from a woman between 50 and 59 years old with active or convalescent COVID-19. The sequenced sample consisted of peripheral blood. The CDR3 DNA reads as TGTGCCAGCAGCCAAGATGGCGGGGGCAATCAGCCCCAGCATTTT. It codes for CASSQDGGGNQPQHF.